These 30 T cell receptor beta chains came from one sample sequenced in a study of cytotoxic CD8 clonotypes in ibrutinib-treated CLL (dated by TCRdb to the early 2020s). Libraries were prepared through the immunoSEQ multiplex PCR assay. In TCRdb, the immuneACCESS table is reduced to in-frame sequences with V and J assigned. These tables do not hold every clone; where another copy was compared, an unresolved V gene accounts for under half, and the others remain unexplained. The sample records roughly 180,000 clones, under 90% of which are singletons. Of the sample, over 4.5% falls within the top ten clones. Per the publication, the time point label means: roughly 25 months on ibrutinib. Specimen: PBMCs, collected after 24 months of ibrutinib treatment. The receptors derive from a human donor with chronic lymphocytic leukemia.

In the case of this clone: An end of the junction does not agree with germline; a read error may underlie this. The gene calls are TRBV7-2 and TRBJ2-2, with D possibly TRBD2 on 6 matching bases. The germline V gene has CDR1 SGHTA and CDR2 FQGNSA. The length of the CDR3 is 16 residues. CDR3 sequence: CASRPNAGGNTGKLFF. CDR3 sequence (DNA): TGTGCCAGCAGACCAAACGCCGGAGGGAATACCGGGAAGCTGTTTTTT.

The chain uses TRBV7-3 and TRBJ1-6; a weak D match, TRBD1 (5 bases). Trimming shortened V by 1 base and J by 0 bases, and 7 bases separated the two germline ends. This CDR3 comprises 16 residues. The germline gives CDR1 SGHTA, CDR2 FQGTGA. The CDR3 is CASSLRGGSYNSPLHF. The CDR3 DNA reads TGTGCCAGCAGCTTAAGGGGGGGCTCCTATAATTCACCCCTCCACTTT.

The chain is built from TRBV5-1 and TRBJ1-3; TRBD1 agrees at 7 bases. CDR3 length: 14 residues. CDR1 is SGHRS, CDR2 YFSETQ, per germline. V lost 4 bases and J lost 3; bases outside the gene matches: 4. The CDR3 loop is CASSTRTGGNTIYF. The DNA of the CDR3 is TGCGCCAGCAGCACAAGGACAGGTGGAAACACCATATATTTT.

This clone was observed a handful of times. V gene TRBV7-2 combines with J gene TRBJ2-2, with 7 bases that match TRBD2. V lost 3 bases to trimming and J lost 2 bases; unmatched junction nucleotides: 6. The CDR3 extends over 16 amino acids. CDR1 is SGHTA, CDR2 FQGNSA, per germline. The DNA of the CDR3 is TGTGCCAGCAGCTTCTCCGGGACTACTAACACCGGGGAGCTGTTTTTT. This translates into CASSFSGTTNTGELFF.

The DNA for the CDR3 is TGTGCCAGCAGCACATCCTCCGGGGGAGGAGGAAACACCATATATTTT. Translating gives CASSTSSGGGGNTIYF. The chain has TRBV9 and TRBJ1-3; a possible D gene is TRBD1 (5 bases). The germline V gene has CDR1 SGDLS and CDR2 YYNGEE. The V end lost 4 bases, the J end lost 4 bases, and 18 bases lay between the germline ends. The CDR3 runs 16 residues.

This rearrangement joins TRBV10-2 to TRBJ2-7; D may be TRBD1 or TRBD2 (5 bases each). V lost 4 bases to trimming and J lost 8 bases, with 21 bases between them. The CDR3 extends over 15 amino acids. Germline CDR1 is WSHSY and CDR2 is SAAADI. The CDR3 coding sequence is TGCGCCAGCAGTGGAGGGGAAAAGAATCCTACGAAGCAGTACTTC. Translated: CASSGGEKNPTKQYF.

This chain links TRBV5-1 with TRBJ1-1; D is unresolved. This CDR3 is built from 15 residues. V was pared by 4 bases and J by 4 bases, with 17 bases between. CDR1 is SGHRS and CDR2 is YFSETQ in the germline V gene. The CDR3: CASSADRGIGTEAFF. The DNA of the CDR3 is TGCGCCAGCAGCGCGGATCGGGGTATTGGCACTGAAGCTTTCTTT. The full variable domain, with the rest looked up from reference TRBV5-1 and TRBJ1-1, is KAGVTQTPRYLIKTRGQQVTLSCSPISGHRSVSWYQQTPGQGLQFLFEYFSETQRNKGNFPGRFSGRQFSNSRSEMNVSTLELGDSALYLCASSADRGIGTEAFFGQGTRLTVV.

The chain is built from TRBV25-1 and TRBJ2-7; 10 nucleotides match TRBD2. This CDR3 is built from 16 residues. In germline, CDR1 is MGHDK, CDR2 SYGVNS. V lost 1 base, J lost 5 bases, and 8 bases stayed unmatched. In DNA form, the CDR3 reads TGTGCCAGCAGTGAATTAGGTGAACTAGCGGGAAACGAGCAGTACTTC. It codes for CASSELGELAGNEQYF.

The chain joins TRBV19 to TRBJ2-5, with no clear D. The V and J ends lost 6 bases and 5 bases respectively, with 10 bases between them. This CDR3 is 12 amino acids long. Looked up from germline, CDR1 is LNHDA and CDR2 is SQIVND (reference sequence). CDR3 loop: CASSLGPETQYF. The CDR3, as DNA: TGTGCCAGTAGCTTAGGGCCGGAGACCCAGTACTTC.

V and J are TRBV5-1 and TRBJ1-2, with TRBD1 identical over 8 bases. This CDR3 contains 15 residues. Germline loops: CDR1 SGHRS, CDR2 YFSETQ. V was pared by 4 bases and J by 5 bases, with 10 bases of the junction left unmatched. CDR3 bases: TGCGCCAGCAGCCTTGGTTGGGACAGGAGTTATGGCTACACCTTC. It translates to CASSLGWDRSYGYTF.

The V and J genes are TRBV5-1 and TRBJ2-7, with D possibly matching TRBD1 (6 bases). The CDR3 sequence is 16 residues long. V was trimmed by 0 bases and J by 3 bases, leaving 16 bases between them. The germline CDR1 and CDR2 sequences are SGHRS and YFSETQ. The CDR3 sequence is CASSLEVALQGYEQYF. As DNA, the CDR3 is TGCGCCAGCAGCTTGGAGGTAGCCCTACAGGGCTACGAGCAGTACTTC.

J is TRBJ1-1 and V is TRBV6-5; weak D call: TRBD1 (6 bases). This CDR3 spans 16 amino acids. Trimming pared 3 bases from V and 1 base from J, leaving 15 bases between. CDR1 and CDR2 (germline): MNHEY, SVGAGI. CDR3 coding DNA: TGTGCCAGCAGTTATTTTACAGGGATCGGGAACACTGAAGCTTTCTTT. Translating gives CASSYFTGIGNTEAFF.

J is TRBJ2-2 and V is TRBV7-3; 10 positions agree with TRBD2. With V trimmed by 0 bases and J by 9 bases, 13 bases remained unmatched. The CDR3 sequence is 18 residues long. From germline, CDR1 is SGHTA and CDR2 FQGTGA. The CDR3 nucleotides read TGTGCCAGCAGCTTAACGTTCGGTCTAGCGGGGGCCGCCCGGGAGCTGTTTTTT. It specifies CASSLTFGLAGAARELFF.

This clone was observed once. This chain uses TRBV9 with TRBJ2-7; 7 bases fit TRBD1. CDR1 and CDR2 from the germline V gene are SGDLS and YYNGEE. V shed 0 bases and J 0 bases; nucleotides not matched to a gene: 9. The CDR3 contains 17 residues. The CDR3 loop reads CASSVASQGDISYEQYF. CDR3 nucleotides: TGTGCCAGCAGCGTAGCCAGCCAGGGGGACATCTCCTACGAGCAGTACTTC.

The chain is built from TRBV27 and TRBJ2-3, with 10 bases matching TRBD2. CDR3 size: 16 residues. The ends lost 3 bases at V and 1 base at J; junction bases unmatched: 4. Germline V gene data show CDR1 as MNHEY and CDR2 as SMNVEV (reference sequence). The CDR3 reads CASSLISGRRTDTQYF. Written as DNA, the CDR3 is TGTGCCAGCAGTTTGATTAGCGGGAGGCGCACAGATACGCAGTATTTT.

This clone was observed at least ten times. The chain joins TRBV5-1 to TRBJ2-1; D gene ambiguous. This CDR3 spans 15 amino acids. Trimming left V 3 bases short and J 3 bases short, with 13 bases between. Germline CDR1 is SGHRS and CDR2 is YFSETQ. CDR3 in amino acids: CASSSNANRYNEQFF. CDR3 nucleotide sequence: TGCGCCAGCAGCTCGAACGCCAACCGCTACAATGAGCAGTTCTTC. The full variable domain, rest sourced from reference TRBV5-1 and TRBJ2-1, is KAGVTQTPRYLIKTRGQQVTLSCSPISGHRSVSWYQQTPGQGLQFLFEYFSETQRNKGNFPGRFSGRQFSNSRSEMNVSTLELGDSALYLCASSSNANRYNEQFFGPGTRLTVL.

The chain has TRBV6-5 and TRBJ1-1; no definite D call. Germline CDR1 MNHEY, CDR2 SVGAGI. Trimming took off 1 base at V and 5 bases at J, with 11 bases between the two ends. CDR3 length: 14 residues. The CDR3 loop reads CASSYLAGRTEAFF. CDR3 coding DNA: TGTGCCAGCAGTTACTTAGCGGGGAGGACTGAAGCTTTCTTT.

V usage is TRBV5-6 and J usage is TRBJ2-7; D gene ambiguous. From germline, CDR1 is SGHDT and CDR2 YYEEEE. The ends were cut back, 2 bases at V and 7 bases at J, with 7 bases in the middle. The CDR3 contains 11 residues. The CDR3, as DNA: TGTGCCAGCAGCTTAAGGAGAGAGCAGTACTTC. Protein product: CASSLRREQYF.

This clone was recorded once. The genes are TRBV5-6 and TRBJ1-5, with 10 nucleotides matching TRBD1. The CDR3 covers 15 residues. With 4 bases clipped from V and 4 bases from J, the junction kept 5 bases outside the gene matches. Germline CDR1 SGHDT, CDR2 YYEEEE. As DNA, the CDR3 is TGTGCCAGCAGCCCCCGGGACAGGGGAAATCAGCCCCAGCATTTT. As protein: CASSPRDRGNQPQHF.

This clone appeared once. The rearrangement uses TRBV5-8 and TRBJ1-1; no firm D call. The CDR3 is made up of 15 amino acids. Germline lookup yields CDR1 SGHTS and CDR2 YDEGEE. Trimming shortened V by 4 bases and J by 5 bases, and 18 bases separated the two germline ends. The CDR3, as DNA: TGTGCCAGCAGCACCCAGGCCCTTGTGGGTACTGAAGCTTTCTTT. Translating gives CASSTQALVGTEAFF.

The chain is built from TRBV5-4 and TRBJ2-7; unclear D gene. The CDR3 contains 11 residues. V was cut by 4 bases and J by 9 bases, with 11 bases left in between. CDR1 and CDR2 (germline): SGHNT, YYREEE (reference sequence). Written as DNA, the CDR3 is TGTGCCAGCAGCCTACAATCTCCGCAGTACTTC. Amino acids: CASSLQSPQYF.

DNA for the CDR3: TGTGCCAGCAGCTTGTTTGAGACAGGGTTTCGCGAAGATACGCAGTATTTT. Encoded protein: CASSLFETGFREDTQYF. The chain employs TRBV5-6 and TRBJ2-3, with 7 bases lining up with TRBD1. The CDR3 is 17 residues long. Germline CDR1 and CDR2: SGHDT and YYEEEE. Unmatched junction bases numbered 13, after V lost 1 base and J lost 5 bases.

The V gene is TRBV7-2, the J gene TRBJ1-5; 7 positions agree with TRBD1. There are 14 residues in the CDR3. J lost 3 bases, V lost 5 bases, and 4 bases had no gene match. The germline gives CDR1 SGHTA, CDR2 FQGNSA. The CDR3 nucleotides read TGTGCCAGCAGCCCGGGACAGCTCAATCAGCCCCAGCATTTT. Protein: CASSPGQLNQPQHF. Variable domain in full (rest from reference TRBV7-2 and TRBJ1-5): GAGVSQSPSNKVTEKGKDVELRCDPISGHTALYWYRQSLGQGLEFLIYFQGNSAPDKSGLPSDRFSAERTGGSVSTLTIQRTQQEDSAVYLCASSPGQLNQPQHFGDGTRLSIL.

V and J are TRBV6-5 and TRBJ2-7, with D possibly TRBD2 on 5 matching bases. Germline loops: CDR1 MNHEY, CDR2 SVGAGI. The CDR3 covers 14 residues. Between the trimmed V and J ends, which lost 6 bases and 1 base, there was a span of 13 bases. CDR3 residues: CASRLLDGSYEQYF. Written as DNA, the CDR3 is TGTGCCAGCAGGCTACTAGACGGGTCCTACGAGCAGTACTTC.

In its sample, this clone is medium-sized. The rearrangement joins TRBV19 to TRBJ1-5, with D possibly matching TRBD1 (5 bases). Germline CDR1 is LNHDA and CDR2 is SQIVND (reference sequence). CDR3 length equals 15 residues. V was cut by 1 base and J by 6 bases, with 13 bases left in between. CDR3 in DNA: TGTGCCAGTAGTATAGGGGGAGGGGTAATTCAGCCCCAGCATTTT. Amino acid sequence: CASSIGGGVIQPQHF.

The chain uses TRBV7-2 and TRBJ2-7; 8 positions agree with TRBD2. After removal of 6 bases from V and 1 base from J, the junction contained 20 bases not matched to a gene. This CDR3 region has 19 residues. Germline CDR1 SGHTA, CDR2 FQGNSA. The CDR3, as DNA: TGTGCCAGCAGTACTCCTCCCCGCCCGGGGGGGGTTAGATCCTACGAGCAGTACTTC. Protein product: CASSTPPRPGGVRSYEQYF.

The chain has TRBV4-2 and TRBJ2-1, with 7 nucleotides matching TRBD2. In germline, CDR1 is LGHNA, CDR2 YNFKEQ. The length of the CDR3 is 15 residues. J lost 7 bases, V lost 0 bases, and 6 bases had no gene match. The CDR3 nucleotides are TGTGCCAGCAGCCAAGATGGGAGGGTCCTAAATGAGCAGTTCTTC. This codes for CASSQDGRVLNEQFF.

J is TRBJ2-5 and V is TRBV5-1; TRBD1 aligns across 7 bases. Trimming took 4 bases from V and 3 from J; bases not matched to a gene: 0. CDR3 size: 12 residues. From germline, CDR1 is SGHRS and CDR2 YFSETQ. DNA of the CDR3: TGCGCCAGCAGCACAGGGGAAGAGACCCAGTACTTC. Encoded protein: CASSTGEETQYF.

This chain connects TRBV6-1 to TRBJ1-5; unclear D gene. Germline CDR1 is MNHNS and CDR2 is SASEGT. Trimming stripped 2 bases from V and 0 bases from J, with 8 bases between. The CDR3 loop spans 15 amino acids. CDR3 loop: CASSEWPHSNQPQHF. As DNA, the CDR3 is TGTGCCAGCAGTGAATGGCCGCATAGCAATCAGCCCCAGCATTTT.

The CDR3 DNA follows: TGTGCCAGCAGCGCCCCACGATGGGTCGAACCTTTGAGCTCCTACAATGAGCAGTTCTTC. It yields the protein CASSAPRWVEPLSSYNEQFF. J is TRBJ2-1 and V is TRBV9; D gene ambiguous. This CDR3 has 20 amino acids. V was pared by 3 bases and J by 0 bases, with 25 bases between. CDR1 SGDLS and CDR2 YYNGEE come from the germline V gene.